The 19 T cell receptor beta chains reported below all come from one sample, sequenced in a study of blood T cells in healthy people across ages. A second about 6 to 12 cycle PCR used barcoded and J-beta primers. One entry per CDR3 protein results from TCRdb running MiXCR on the 5' RACE reads. Of about 1,500,000 distinct CDR3 sequences in the sample, roughly 40% were seen once. Input material: blood. The receptors originated from a woman younger than 30 in good health.

The V gene is TRBV27, the J gene TRBJ2-1, with 9 bases aligning to TRBD2. Trimming removed 7 bases from V and 7 bases from J; junction bases left unmatched: 8. Looked up from germline, CDR1 is MNHEY and CDR2 is SMNVEV (reference sequence). This CDR3 contains 14 residues. This CDR3 is CASTGTSLFNEQFF. The CDR3 nucleotides are TGTGCCAGCACCGGGACTAGCCTTTTTAATGAGCAGTTCTTC.

The chain links TRBV5-1 to TRBJ1-1; D gene ambiguous. This CDR3 comprises 14 residues. Per germline, CDR1 SGHRS and CDR2 YFSETQ. V was pared by 4 bases and J by 2 bases, with 12 bases between. This CDR3 is CASSPRRPNTEAFF. The CDR3 coding sequence is TGCGCCAGCAGCCCCAGGAGGCCCAACACTGAAGCTTTCTTT.

This clonotype appeared once. This sequence joins TRBV2 and TRBJ2-1; no reliable D call. Germline assignment: CDR1 SNHLY and CDR2 FYNNEI. The CDR3 is made up of 14 amino acids. CDR3 amino acids: CATRADDSYNEQFF. In DNA, the CDR3 is TGTGCGACCCGGGCGGACGATTCCTACAATGAGCAGTTCTTC.

In its sample, this clonotype was seen many times. This chain uses TRBV29-1 with TRBJ2-7; weak D call: TRBD2 (6 bases). Germline V CDR1 and CDR2: SQVTM, ANQGSEA. Trimming left V 6 bases short and J 5 bases short, with 11 bases between. This CDR3 has 11 amino acids. CDR3 sequence: CSVGGTNEQYF. DNA for the CDR3: TGCAGCGTCGGGGGTACAAACGAGCAGTACTTC.

The chain employs TRBV27 and TRBJ1-2; D ambiguous. V lost 4 bases, J lost 3 bases, and 9 bases lay in between. The CDR3 sequence is 13 residues long. CDR1 and CDR2 (germline): MNHEY, SMNVEV (reference sequence). CDR3 protein: CASSSRPHYGYTF. As DNA, the CDR3 is TGTGCCAGCAGTTCCCGACCCCACTATGGCTACACCTTC.

V and J are TRBV2 and TRBJ2-3, with 12 bases identical to TRBD2. There are 16 residues in the CDR3. The V segment lost 10 bases and the J segment 1 base; nucleotides outside the gene matches: 9. Germline CDR1 SNHLY, CDR2 FYNNEI. The DNA of the CDR3 is TGTGCCAACAGGCCGACTAGCGGGGGCCGCACAGATACGCAGTATTTT. This gives the protein CANRPTSGGRTDTQYF.

This clonotype was seen more than once but under ten times. The chain is built from TRBV6-6 and TRBJ2-3; 11 bases line up with TRBD1. J was trimmed by 5 bases and V by 7 bases; bases with no gene match: 8. CDR1 is MNHNY, CDR2 SVGAGI, per germline (reference sequence). This CDR3 region has 15 residues. The CDR3 DNA is TGTGCCAGCAACCGGGGGACAGGGGGTTTAGATACGCAGTATTTT. It yields the protein CASNRGTGGLDTQYF.

The CDR3 spells CSVELQGMAFF. CDR3 nucleotides: TGCAGCGTTGAGCTACAGGGGATGGCTTTCTTT. The rearrangement uses TRBV29-1 and TRBJ1-1; 7 bases agree with TRBD1. V lost 3 bases to trimming and J lost 11 bases; unmatched junction nucleotides: 6. Germline V gene lookup returns CDR1 SQVTM and CDR2 ANQGSEA. The CDR3 is 11 amino acids.

The chain couples TRBV9 to TRBJ1-5, with D hard to call. The CDR3 covers 15 residues. With 3 bases removed from V and 3 bases from J, the gap between germline ends came to 13 bases. Germline lookup yields CDR1 SGDLS and CDR2 YYNGEE. The CDR3 region is CASSAQGRNNQPQHF. CDR3 DNA: TGTGCCAGCAGCGCCCAAGGACGAAACAATCAGCCCCAGCATTTT.

This clonotype has only a few counts. J is TRBJ2-3 and V is TRBV2; perhaps TRBD1 as D (6 bases). The CDR3 is 11 residues long. V lost 8 bases and J 9 bases, leaving 12 bases between the germline ends. CDR1 is SNHLY and CDR2 is FYNNEI in the germline V gene. The CDR3 DNA follows: TGTGCCAGCGCAGGGGTCCACACGCAGTATTTT. Its protein is CASAGVHTQYF.

This clonotype has more than one count but fewer than ten. The rearrangement uses TRBV27 and TRBJ2-1; 7 bases line up with TRBD2. The germline CDR1 and CDR2 sequences are MNHEY and SMNVEV (reference sequence). The V segment lost 8 bases and the J segment 0 bases; nucleotides outside the gene matches: 4. The CDR3 length is 14 residues. CDR3 sequence reads: CASRWEGSYNEQFF. CDR3 nucleotide sequence: TGTGCCAGCCGCTGGGAGGGCTCCTACAATGAGCAGTTCTTC.

This chain uses TRBV10-3 with TRBJ2-3; a weak D match, TRBD1 (6 bases). The CDR3 length is 12 residues. Germline CDR1 is ENHRY and CDR2 is SYGVKD. V gave up 11 bases and J gave up 2 bases, with 11 bases separating them. CDR3 loop: CAARDTTDTQYF. DNA of the CDR3: TGTGCCGCCCGGGACACCACAGATACGCAGTATTTT.

This clonotype was observed a handful of times. One base away lies a much larger clone, so this may be a sequencing read error. The chain joins TRBV20-1 to TRBJ2-7; TRBD2 matches 12 bases. Germline V gene sequence: CDR1 DFQATT, CDR2 SNEGSKA (reference sequence). With V trimmed by 0 bases and J by 7 bases, 10 bases remained unmatched. The CDR3 length is 16 residues. CDR3 nucleotide sequence: TGCAGTGCTAGAGATCGAACTAGCGGGGGGTTCAGTGAGCAGTACTTC. Translated: CSARDRTSGGFSEQYF.

The CDR3 loop reads CASSPGLAGTHEQYF. CDR3 nucleotide sequence: TGCGCCAGCAGCCCGGGACTAGCGGGAACCCATGAGCAGTACTTC. The chain employs TRBV5-1 and TRBJ2-7; 13 bases are shared with TRBD2. The CDR3 runs 15 residues. The V segment lost 4 bases and the J segment 7 bases; nucleotides outside the gene matches: 8. Germline V gives CDR1 SGHRS, CDR2 YFSETQ.

The J gene is TRBJ1-5, the V gene TRBV20-1, with D tentatively TRBD1 (6 bases). The CDR3 sequence is 14 residues long. Germline V lookup: CDR1 DFQATT, CDR2 SNEGSKA (reference sequence). Trimming cost V 5 bases and J 2 bases, with 13 bases left between them. In DNA form, the CDR3 reads TGCAGTGCTGATACAGGGTCGGGCAATCAGCCCCAGCATTTT. Protein: CSADTGSGNQPQHF.

This chain connects TRBV7-6 to TRBJ1-6; 9 nucleotides agree with TRBD1. Germline CDR1 and CDR2: SGHVS and FNYEAQ. After removal of 5 bases from V and 10 bases from J, the junction contained 15 bases not matched to a gene. CDR3 length equals 17 residues. CDR3 residues: CASSQSRQGDKGSPLHF. For the CDR3, the DNA is TGTGCCAGCAGCCAAAGCCGACAGGGGGATAAGGGGTCACCCCTCCACTTT.

This chain connects TRBV30 to TRBJ2-1, with D hard to call. Per the germline V gene, CDR1 is GTSNPN and CDR2 is SVGIG (reference sequence). CDR3 length: 16 residues. With 0 bases removed from V and 5 bases from J, the gap between germline ends came to 17 bases. In nucleotides, the CDR3 is TGTGCCTGGAGTGTAATGCTAGGGTCCCCAAACAATGAGCAGTTCTTC. This codes for CAWSVMLGSPNNEQFF. The whole variable domain, filled in from reference TRBV30 and TRBJ2-1, reads SQTIHQWPATLVQPVGSPLSLECTVEGTSNPNLYWYRQAAGRGLQLLFYSVGIGQISSEVPQNLSASRPQDRQFILSSKKLLLSDSGFYLCAWSVMLGSPNNEQFFGPGTRLTVL.

This chain links TRBV7-2 with TRBJ2-1; TRBD2 matches 7 bases. The CDR3 is 16 amino acids. Germline assignment: CDR1 SGHTA and CDR2 FQGNSA. V was pared by 1 base and J by 0 bases, with 3 bases of the junction left unmatched. CDR3 sequence reads: CASSLERGGSYNEQFF. CDR3 DNA: TGTGCCAGCAGCTTAGAGCGGGGTGGCTCCTACAATGAGCAGTTCTTC.

The rearrangement uses TRBV6-5 and TRBJ2-7; TRBD1 agrees at 8 bases. CDR1 is MNHEY, CDR2 SVGAGI, per germline. CDR3 size: 13 residues. The V gene end was trimmed by 6 bases and the J gene end by 10 bases; junction bases not matched to a gene: 11. The CDR3 is CASSSDREGGQYF. In nucleotides, the CDR3 is TGTGCCAGCAGCTCGGACAGGGAAGGAGGTCAGTACTTC.